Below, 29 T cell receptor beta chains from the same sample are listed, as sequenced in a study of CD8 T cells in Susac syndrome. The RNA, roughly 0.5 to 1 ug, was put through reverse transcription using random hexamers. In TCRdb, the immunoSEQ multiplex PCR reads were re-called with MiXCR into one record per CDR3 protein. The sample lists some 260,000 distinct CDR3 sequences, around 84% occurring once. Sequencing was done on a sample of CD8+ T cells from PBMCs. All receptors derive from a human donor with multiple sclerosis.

CDR3: CATSRAAQREGYNEQFF. CDR3 DNA sequence: TGTGCCACCAGCAGAGCGGCGCAGCGGGAGGGTTACAATGAGCAGTTCTTC. The chain is built from TRBV15 and TRBJ2-1; 10 bases map to TRBD2. V shed 1 base and J 4 bases; nucleotides not matched to a gene: 7. The V gene's germline CDR1 is LNHNV and CDR2 YYDKDF (reference sequence). This CDR3 comprises 17 residues.

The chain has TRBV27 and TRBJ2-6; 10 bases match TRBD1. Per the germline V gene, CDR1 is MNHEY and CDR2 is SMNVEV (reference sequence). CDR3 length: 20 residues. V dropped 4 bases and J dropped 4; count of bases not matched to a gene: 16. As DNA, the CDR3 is TGTGCCAGCAGTTCAAGGAGCCCGGGACAGGGGCCTCGGGGGGCCAACGTCCTGACTTTC. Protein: CASSSRSPGQGPRGANVLTF.

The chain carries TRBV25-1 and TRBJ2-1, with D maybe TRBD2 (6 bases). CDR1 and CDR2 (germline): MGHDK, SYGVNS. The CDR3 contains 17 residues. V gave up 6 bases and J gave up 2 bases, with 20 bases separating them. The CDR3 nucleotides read TGTGCCAGCAGGGGGGGTGGCCGAAGCTCACCCTACAATGAGCAGTTCTTC. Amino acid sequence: CASRGGGRSSPYNEQFF.

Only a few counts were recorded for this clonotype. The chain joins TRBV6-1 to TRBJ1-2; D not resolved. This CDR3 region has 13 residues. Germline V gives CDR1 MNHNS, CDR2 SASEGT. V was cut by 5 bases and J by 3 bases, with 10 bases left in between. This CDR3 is CASSFDGDYGYTF. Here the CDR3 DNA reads TGTGCCAGCAGTTTCGATGGGGACTATGGCTACACCTTC.

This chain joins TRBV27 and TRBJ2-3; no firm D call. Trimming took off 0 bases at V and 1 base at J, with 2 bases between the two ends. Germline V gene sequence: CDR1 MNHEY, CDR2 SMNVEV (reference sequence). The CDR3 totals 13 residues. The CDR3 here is CASSLSGTDTQYF. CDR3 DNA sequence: TGTGCCAGCAGTTTATCCGGCACAGATACGCAGTATTTT.

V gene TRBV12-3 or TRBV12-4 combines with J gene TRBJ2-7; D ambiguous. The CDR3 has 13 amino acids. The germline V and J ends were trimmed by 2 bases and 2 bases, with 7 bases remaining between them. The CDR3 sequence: CASSLLQTYEQYF. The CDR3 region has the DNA TGTGCCAGCAGTTTATTACAGACCTACGAGCAGTACTTC.

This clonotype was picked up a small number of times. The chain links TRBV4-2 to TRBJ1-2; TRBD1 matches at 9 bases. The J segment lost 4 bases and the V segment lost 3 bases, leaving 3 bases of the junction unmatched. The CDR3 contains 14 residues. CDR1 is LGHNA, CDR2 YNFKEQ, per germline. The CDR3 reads CASSQDRGSYGYTF. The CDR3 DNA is TGTGCCAGCAGCCAGGACAGGGGCTCCTATGGCTACACCTTC.

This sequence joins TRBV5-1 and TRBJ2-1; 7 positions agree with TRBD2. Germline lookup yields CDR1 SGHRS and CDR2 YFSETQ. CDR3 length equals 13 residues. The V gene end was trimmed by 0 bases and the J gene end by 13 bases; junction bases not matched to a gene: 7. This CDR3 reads CASSLVSGPTQFF. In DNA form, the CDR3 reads TGCGCCAGCAGCTTGGTTAGCGGGCCTACACAGTTCTTC.

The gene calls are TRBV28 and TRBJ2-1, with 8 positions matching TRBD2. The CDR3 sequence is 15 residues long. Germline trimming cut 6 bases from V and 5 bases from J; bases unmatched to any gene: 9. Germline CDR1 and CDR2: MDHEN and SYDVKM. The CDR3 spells CASSAGLGRHNEQFF. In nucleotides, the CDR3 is TGTGCCAGCAGCGCGGGACTAGGTAGACACAATGAGCAGTTCTTC.

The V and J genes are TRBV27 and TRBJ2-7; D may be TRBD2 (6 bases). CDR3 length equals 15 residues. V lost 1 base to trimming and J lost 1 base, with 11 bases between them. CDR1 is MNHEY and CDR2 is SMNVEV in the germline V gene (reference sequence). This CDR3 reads CASSLFASASYEQYF. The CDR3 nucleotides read TGTGCCAGCAGTTTATTCGCTAGCGCGTCCTACGAGCAGTACTTC.

CDR3 DNA sequence: TGTGCCTGGAGTGTGCCGCAAAAAAAGGATTCACCCCTCCACTTT. Translated, it gives CAWSVPQKKDSPLHF. The chain has TRBV30 and TRBJ1-6; D is unclear. The CDR3 contains 15 residues. Germline lookup yields CDR1 GTSNPN and CDR2 SVGIG (reference sequence). V lost 0 bases, J lost 8 bases, and 14 bases lay in between.

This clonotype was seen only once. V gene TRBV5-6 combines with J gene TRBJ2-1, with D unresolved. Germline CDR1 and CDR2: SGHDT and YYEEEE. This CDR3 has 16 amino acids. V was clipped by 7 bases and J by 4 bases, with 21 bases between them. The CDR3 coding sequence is TGTGCCAGCCGCCGATCGCCCGACCAAGCTTACAATGAGCAGTTCTTC. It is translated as CASRRSPDQAYNEQFF.

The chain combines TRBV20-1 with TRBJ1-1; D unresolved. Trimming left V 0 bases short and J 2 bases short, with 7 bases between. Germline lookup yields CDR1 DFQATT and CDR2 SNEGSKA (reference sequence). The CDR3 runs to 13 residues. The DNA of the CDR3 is TGCAGTGCTAGAGAACAGATTAACACTGAAGCTTTCTTT. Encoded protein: CSAREQINTEAFF.

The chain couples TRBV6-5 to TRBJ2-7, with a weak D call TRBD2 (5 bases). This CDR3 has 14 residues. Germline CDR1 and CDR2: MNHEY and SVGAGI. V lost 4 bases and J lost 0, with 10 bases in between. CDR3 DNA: TGTGCCAGCAGTTCCCATAGCGACTCCTACGAGCAGTACTTC. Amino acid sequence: CASSSHSDSYEQYF.

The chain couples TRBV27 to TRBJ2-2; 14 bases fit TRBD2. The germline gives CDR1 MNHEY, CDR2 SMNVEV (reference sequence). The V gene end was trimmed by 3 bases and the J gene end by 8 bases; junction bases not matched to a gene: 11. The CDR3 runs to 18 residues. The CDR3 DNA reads TGTGCCAGCAGTTTCTTGACTAGCGGGAGGGCCATCTCTGGGGAGCTGTTTTTT. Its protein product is CASSFLTSGRAISGELFF.

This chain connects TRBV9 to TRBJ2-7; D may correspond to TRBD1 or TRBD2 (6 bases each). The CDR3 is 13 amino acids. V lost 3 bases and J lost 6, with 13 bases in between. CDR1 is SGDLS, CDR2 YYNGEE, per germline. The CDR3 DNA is TGTGCCAGCAGCGGTGGGGGGCCGGGCGAGCAGTACTTC. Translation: CASSGGGPGEQYF.

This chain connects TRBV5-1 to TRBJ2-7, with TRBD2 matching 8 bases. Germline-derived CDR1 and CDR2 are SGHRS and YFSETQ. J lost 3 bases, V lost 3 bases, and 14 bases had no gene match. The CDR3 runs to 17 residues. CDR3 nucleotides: TGCGCCAGCAGCTCTAGGCGGATAGCGGGATTCTACTACGAGCAGTACTTC. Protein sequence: CASSSRRIAGFYYEQYF.

CDR3 protein: CASSWRLAGVGEQFF. The CDR3 coding sequence is TGTGCCAGCAGCTGGAGACTAGCGGGAGTGGGTGAGCAGTTCTTC. The chain joins TRBV7-3 to TRBJ2-1, with 12 positions matching TRBD2. The CDR3 has 15 amino acids. Germline CDR1 and CDR2: SGHTA and FQGTGA. V lost 4 bases, J lost 9 bases, and 7 bases stayed unmatched.

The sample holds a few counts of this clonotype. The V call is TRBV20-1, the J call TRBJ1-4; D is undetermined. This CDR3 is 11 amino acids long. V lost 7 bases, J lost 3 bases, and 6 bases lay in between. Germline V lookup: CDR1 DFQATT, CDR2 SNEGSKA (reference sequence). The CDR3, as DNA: TGCAGTGTCAACCCTAATGAAAAACTGTTTTTT. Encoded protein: CSVNPNEKLFF.

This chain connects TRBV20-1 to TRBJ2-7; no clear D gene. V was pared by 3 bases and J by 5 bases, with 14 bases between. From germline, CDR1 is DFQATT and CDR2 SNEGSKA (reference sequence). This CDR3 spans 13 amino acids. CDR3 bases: TGCAGTGCTAGCCAGCGTGACCCCCACGAGCAGTACTTC. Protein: CSASQRDPHEQYF.

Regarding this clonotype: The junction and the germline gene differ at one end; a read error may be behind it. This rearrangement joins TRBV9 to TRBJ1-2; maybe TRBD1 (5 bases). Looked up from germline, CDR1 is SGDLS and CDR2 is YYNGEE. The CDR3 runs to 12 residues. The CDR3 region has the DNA TGTGCCAGCAGCGAGGGACGCGGCGTCGTGGCCTTC. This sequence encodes CASSEGRGVVAF.

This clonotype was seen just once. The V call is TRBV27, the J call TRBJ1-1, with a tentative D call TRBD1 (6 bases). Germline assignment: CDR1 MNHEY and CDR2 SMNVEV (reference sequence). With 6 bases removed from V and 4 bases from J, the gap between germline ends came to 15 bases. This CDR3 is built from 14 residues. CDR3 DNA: TGTGCCAGCAGCCTTACAGGGTGGGGCACTGAAGCTTTCTTT. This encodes CASSLTGWGTEAFF.

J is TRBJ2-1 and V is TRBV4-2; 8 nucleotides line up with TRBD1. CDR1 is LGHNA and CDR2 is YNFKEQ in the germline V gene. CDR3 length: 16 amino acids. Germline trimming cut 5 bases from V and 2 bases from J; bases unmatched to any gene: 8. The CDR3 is CASSLNGQGPYNEQFF. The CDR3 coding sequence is TGTGCCAGCAGCTTGAATGGACAGGGACCCTACAATGAGCAGTTCTTC.

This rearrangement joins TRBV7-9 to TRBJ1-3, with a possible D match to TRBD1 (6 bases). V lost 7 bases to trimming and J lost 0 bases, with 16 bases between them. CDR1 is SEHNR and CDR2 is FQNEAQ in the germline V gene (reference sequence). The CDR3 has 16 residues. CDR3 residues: CASNAVGQLSGNTIYF. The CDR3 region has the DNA TGTGCCAGCAACGCAGTTGGACAGCTCTCTGGAAACACCATATATTTT.

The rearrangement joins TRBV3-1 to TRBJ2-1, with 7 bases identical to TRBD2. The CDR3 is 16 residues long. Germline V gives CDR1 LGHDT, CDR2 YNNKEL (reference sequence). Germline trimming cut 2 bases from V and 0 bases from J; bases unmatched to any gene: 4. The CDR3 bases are TGTGCCAGCAGCCAATTGGGCGGGAGCTCCTACAATGAGCAGTTCTTC. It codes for CASSQLGGSSYNEQFF.

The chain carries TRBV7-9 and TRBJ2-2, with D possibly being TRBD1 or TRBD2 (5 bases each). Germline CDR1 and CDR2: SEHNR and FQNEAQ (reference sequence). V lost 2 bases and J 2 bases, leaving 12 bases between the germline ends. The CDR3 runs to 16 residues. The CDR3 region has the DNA TGTGCCAGCAGCTTACGGGACCAAAGAAACACCGGGGAGCTGTTTTTT. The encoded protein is CASSLRDQRNTGELFF.

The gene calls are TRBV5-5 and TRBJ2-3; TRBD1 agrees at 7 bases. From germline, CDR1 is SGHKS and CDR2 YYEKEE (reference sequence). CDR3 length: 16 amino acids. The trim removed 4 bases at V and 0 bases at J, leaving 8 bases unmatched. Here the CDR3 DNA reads TGTGCCAGCAGCGGATGGGACAGTCTCAGCACAGATACGCAGTATTTT. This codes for CASSGWDSLSTDTQYF.

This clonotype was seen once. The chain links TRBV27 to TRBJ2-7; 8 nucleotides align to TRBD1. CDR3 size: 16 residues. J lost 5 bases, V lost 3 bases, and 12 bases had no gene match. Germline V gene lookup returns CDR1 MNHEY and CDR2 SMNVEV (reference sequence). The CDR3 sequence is CASSFLPNGQGDEQYF. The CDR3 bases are TGTGCCAGCAGTTTCCTACCCAATGGACAGGGCGACGAGCAGTACTTC.

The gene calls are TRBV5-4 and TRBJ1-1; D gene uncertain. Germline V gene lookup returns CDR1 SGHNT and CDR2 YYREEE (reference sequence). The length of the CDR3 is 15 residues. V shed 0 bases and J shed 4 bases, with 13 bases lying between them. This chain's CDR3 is CASSLARQSLTEAFF. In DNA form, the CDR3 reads TGTGCCAGCAGCTTGGCCCGGCAGTCTCTCACTGAAGCTTTCTTT.